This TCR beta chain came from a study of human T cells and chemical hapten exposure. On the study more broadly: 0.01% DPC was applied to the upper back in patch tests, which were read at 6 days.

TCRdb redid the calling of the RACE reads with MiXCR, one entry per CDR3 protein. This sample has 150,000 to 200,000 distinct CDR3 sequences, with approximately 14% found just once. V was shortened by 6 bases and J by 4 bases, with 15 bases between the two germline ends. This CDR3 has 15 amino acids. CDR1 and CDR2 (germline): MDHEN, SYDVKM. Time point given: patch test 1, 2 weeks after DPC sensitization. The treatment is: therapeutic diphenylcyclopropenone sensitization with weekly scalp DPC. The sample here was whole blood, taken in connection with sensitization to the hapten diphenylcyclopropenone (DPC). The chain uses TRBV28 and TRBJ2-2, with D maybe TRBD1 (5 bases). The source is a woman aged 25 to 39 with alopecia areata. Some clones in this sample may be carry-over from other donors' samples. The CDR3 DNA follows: TGTGCCAGCAGCCCTAGTGGGGCCGCCACCGGGGAGCTGTTTTTT. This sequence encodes CASSPSGAATGELFF.